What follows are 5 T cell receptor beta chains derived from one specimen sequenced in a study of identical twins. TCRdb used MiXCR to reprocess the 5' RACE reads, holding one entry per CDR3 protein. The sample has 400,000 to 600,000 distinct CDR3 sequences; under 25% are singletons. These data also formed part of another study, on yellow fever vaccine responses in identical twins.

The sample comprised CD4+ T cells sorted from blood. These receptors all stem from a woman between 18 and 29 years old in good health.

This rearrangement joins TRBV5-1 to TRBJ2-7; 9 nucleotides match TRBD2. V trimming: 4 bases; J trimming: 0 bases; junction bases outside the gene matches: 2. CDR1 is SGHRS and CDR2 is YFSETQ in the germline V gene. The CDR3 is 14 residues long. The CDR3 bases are TGCGCCAGCAGCAATAGCGGGAGCTCCTACGAGCAGTACTTC. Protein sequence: CASSNSGSSYEQYF.

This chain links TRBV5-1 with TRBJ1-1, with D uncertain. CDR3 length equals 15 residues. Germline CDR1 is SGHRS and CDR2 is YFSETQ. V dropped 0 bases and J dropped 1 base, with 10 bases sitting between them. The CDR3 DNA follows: TGCGCCAGCAGCTTGGGGGCCACAACGAACACTGAAGCTTTCTTT. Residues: CASSLGATTNTEAFF.

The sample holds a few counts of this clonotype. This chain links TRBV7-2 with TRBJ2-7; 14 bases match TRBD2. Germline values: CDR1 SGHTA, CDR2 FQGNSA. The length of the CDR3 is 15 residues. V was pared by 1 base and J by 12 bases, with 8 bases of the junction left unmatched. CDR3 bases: TGTGCCAGCAGCTTAGTCCCGGGACTAGCGGGAGACACGTACTTC. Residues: CASSLVPGLAGDTYF.

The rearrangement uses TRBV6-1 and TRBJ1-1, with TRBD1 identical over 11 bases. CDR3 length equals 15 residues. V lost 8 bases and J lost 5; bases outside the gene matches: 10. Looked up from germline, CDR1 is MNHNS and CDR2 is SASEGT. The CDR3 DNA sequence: TGTGCCAGCGGAGGTGGGACAGGGGGGGTAACTGAAGCTTTCTTT. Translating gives CASGGGTGGVTEAFF.

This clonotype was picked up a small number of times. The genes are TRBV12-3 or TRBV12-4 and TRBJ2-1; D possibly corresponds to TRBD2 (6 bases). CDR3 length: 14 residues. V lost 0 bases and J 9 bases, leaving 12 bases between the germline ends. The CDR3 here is CASSLAGGGVEQFF. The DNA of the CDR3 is TGTGCCAGCAGTTTAGCGGGAGGCGGGGTTGAGCAGTTCTTC.